Reported below is one T cell receptor (beta chain). Its specificity is unknown. Germline V gives CDR1 MNHNY, CDR2 SVGAGI (reference sequence). Trimming cost V 2 bases and J 6 bases, with 13 bases left between them. This CDR3 has 14 amino acids. The data derive from a study of cytomegalovirus exposure and HLA in healthy donors. Overall study results and limits: For TCR beta chains, V- and J-gene trimming was later linked to a missense DCLRE1C variant. The CMV antigen specificity of a few CMV-associated chains was confirmed through in vitro analysis.

A multiplex PCR was run with 60 Vbeta primers and 13 Jbeta primers. The assay was immunoSEQ multiplex PCR, and TCRdb's table has in-frame clones only and misses some. The table has about 120,000 clones, 50% to 65% seen once. Input material: PBMCs. This TCR was recovered from a man aged 40-50 years in good health and CMV-seropositive. The rearrangement uses TRBV6-6 and TRBJ1-1; the D gene is possibly TRBD1 (5 bases). CDR3 amino acids: CASSYRGGWAEAFF. For the CDR3, the DNA is TGTGCCAGCAGTTACAGGGGAGGGTGGGCTGAAGCTTTCTTT.